Below, 5 T cell receptor beta chains from the same sample are listed, as sequenced in a study of blood T cell repertoires in COVID-19. Here immunoSEQ multiplex PCR was the method, and the copy in TCRdb shows in-frame clones only, minus some. This table has 180,000 or so clones, over 70% appearing once. Material for sequencing was PBMCs or T cells enriched from blood (not recorded which). These receptor sequences come from a woman in her forties or fifties in a cohort exposed to, infected with or recovered from COVID-19 (not recorded which).

This chain uses TRBV19 with TRBJ1-1, with D possibly being TRBD1 (5 bases). V lost 5 bases and J 11 bases, leaving 27 bases between the germline ends. This CDR3 has 16 amino acids. Germline-derived CDR1 and CDR2 are LNHDA and SQIVND (reference sequence). In DNA form, the CDR3 reads TGTGCCAGTAGTCCCTTCTCGGGACGGGACTTTTTTAACGCTTTCTTT. This gives the protein CASSPFSGRDFFNAFF.

This chain connects TRBV7-9 to TRBJ2-2, with TRBD1 as a possible D gene (6 bases). V lost 1 base and J 4 bases, leaving 7 bases between the germline ends. Germline V gene lookup returns CDR1 SEHNR and CDR2 FQNEAQ (reference sequence). The CDR3 has 14 amino acids. DNA of the CDR3: TGTGCCAGCAGCTTAGGCAGGGGCACCGGGGAGCTGTTTTTT. This sequence encodes CASSLGRGTGELFF. Based on the CDR3 plus reference TRBV7-9 and TRBJ2-2, the full variable domain is DTGVSQNPRHKITKRGQNVTFRCDPISEHNRLYWYRQTLGQGPEFLTYFQNEAQLEKSRLLSDRFSAERPKGSFSTLEIQRTEQGDSAMYLCASSLGRGTGELFFGEGSRLTVL.

This chain connects TRBV6-1 to TRBJ1-3, with TRBD1 as a possible D gene (6 bases). Germline V gene data show CDR1 as MNHNS and CDR2 as SASEGT. With 3 bases removed from V and 8 bases from J, the gap between germline ends came to 14 bases. There are 14 residues in the CDR3. CDR3 in DNA: TGTGCCAGCAGTGATTTTTGGGCAGGGGACACCATATATTTT. Amino acids: CASSDFWAGDTIYF.

This clone showed up just a few times. V gene TRBV28 combines with J gene TRBJ1-4; D gene unclear. The germline CDR1 and CDR2 sequences are MDHEN and SYDVKM. This CDR3 region has 14 residues. Trimming left V 2 bases short and J 8 bases short, with 12 bases between. The CDR3 coding sequence is TGTGCCAGCAGTTTACAGGCCTCTCGGGAAAAACTGTTTTTT. Its protein product is CASSLQASREKLFF.

The chain joins TRBV5-4 to TRBJ2-7, with 11 positions matching TRBD2. After removal of 4 bases from V and 3 bases from J, the junction contained 3 bases not matched to a gene. The V gene's germline CDR1 is SGHNT and CDR2 YYREEE (reference sequence). This CDR3 region has 14 residues. DNA for the CDR3: TGTGCCAGCAGCCCCACTAGCGGGAGCTACGAGCAGTACTTC. This gives the protein CASSPTSGSYEQYF.